This TCR beta chain stems from a study of T cell changes during pregnancy in multiple sclerosis. Unmatched junction bases numbered 5, after V lost 8 bases and J lost 2 bases. Per the germline V gene, CDR1 is MNHEY and CDR2 is SVGAGI. This CDR3 is 13 amino acids long. Only one count was recorded for this clone. Sequencing was performed with immunoSEQ multiplex PCR; in TCRdb, only in-frame clones are kept and a portion is missing. This sample has under 85,000 clones, with roughly 90% found just once. The TCR originated in a female donor in good health, enrolled as a control in a pregnancy study. This sample comprised peripheral blood, obtained after pregnancy. The chain combines TRBV6-5 with TRBJ1-2, with TRBD1 matching over 7 bases. In nucleotides, the CDR3 is TGTGCCAGCGGACCGGGACAGAACTATGGCTACACCTTC. It specifies CASGPGQNYGYTF.